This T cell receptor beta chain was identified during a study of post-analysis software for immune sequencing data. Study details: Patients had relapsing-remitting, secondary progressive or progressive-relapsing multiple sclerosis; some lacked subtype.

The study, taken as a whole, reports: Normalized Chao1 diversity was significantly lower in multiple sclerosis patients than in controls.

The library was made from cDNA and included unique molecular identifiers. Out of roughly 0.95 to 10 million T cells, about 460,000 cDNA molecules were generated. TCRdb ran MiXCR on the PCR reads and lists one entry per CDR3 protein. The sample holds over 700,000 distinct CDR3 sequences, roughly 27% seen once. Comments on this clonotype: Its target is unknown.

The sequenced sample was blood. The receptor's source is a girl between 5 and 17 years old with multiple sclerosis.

CDR3 sequence (DNA): TGTGCCAGCAGCGGGACAGGGGGCAACAATCAGCCCCAGCATTTT. Protein sequence: CASSGTGGNNQPQHF. The genes are TRBV12-3 or TRBV12-4 and TRBJ1-5; 12 nucleotides match TRBD1. Germline trimming cut 6 bases from V and 3 bases from J; bases unmatched to any gene: 3. The CDR3 contains 15 residues.